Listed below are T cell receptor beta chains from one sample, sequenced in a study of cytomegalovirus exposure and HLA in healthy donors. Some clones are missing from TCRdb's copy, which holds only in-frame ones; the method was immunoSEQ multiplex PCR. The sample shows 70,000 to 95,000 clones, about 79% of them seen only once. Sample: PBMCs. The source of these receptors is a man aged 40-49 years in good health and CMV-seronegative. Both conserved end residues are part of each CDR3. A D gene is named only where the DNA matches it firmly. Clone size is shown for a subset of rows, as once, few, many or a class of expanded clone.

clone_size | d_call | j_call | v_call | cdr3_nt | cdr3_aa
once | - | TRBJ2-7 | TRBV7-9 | TGTGCCAGCACCAGAGACTCGCGGGAGCAGTACTTC | CASTRDSREQYF
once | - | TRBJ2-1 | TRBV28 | TGTGCCAGCAGTTTATGGGCGGGAACGGAGCAGTTCTTC | CASSLWAGTEQFF
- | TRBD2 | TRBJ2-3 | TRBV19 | TGTGCCAGTAGTCGTCGGCTAGCGGGTACAACAGATACGCAGTATTTT | CASSRRLAGTTDTQYF
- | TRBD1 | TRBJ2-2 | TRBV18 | TGTGCCAGCTCAGCCACAGGGGATTATCGCACCGGGGAGCTGTTTTTT | CASSATGDYRTGELFF
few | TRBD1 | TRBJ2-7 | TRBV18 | TGTGCCAGTATGGGACAGGGGGCTGCCTACGAGCAGTACTTC | CASMGQGAAYEQYF
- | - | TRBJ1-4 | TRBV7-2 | TGTGCCAGCAGCTTCAACGCCGGGGGGGCAGGTGAAAAACTGTTTTTT | CASSFNAGGAGEKLFF
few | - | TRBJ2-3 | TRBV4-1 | TGCGCCAGCAGCCCTTCAGAAGATACGCAGTATTTT | CASSPSEDTQYF
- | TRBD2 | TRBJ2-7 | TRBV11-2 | TGTGCCAGCAGCCTTAGCGGGAGGGTCCACGAGCAGTACTTC | CASSLSGRVHEQYF
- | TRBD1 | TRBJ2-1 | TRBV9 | TGTGCCAGCAGCGTTAGGACAGGGGGTGAGCAGTTCTTC | CASSVRTGGEQFF
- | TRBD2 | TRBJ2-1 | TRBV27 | TGTGCCAGCAGTTTATGGGGAGGCCCGCAACTAGCGGGAGATTGGGATGAGCAGTTCTTC | CASSLWGGPQLAGDWDEQFF
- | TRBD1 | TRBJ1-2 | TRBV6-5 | TGTGCCAGCAGTGAGTCCGGGACAGGGCGCTACACCTTC | CASSESGTGRYTF
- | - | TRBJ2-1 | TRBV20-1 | TGCAGTGCTAAGGGGGGGAATGAGCAGTTCTTC | CSAKGGNEQFF
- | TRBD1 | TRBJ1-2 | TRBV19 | TGTGCCACCACCCGGGACAGCACCTACACCTTC | CATTRDSTYTF
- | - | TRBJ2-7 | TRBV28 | TGTGCCAGCAGTTTTCCTTTTCCGGGGGCGACAGGGAGCTACGAGCAGTACTTC | CASSFPFPGATGSYEQYF
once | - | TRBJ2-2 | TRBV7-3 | TGTGCCAGCAGCTTAAACGAGGGCCTAGGGGAGCTGTTTTTT | CASSLNEGLGELFF
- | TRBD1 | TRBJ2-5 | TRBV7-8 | TGTGCCAGCAGCCGGGGACAGCAAGAGACCCAGTACTTC | CASSRGQQETQYF
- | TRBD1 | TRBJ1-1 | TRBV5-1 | TGCGCCAGCAGCTCTCTAGGACAGGGAAACACTGAAGCTTTCTTT | CASSSLGQGNTEAFF
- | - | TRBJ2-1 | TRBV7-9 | TGTGCCAGCAGCTTAGAATTGGCCAGAAACAATGAGCAGTTCTTC | CASSLELARNNEQFF
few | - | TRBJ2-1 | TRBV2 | TGTGCCAGCTCCCGTTTGGGGGGTTACAATGAGCAGTTCTTC | CASSRLGGYNEQFF
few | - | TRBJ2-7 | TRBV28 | TGTGCCAGCAGCGGACTTATCGAAAGCTCCTACGAGCAGTACTTC | CASSGLIESSYEQYF
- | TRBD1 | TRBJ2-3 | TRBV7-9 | TGTTCCAGCAGCTTACCTTACGGACAGGGGGCTAATACGCAGTATTTT | CSSSLPYGQGANTQYF
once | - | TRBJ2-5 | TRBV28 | TGTGCCAGCAGTTTCTACGTCCAAGAGACCCAGTACTTC | CASSFYVQETQYF
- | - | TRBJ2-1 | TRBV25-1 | TGTGCCAGCACCAAAGGCAGGGGTCCCTACAATGAGCAGTTCTTC | CASTKGRGPYNEQFF
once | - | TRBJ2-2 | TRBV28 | TGTGCCACCCGACAGACGAACACCGGGGAGCTGTTTTTT | CATRQTNTGELFF
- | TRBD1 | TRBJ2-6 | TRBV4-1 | TGCGCCAGCAGCCAACTCGGACAGGGTAGCTCTGGGGCCAACGTCCTGACTTTC | CASSQLGQGSSGANVLTF
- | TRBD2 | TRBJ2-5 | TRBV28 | TGTGCCAGCAGTCCGACGGGGGGGGAGACCCAGTACTTC | CASSPTGGETQYF
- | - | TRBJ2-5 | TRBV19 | TGTGCCAGTAGTATAAGAACTGGGGGCTACGAGACCCAGTACTTC | CASSIRTGGYETQYF
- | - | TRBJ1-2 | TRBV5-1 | TGCGCCAGCAGCTTTTCAGCCTCCGGAGCCAATGGCTACACCTTC | CASSFSASGANGYTF
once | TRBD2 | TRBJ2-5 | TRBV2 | TGTGCCAGCAGTATTCCGACCCTACGACTAGCGGTTCAAGAGACCCAGTACTTC | CASSIPTLRLAVQETQYF
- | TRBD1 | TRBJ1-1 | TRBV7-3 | TGTGCCAGCAGTAGGGACAGGTTAGGTTCTGAAGCTTTCTTT | CASSRDRLGSEAFF
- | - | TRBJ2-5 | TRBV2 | TGTGCCAGCAGTTTCCCAGGGATCCAAGAGACCCAGTACTTC | CASSFPGIQETQYF
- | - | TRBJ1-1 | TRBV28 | TGTGCCAGCAGTTTCGCGGGTTGGACTGAAGCTTTCTTT | CASSFAGWTEAFF
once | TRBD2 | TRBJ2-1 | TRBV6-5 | TGTGCCAGCAATTCGCTTCGGGAGGGCCGGGGTGAGCAGTTCTTC | CASNSLREGRGEQFF